This paragraph reports one T cell receptor beta chain. Its binding antigen is unknown. Base quality data are lacking; no much larger clone is found one base away. This same CDR3 is encoded by further DNA sequences in the sample. The donors were healthy, HIV-negative adults with no recently reported acute infections or vaccinations. Only Caucasian adults living in Nashville, Tennessee, USA were represented among the donors. CD4+ T cells were enriched through magnetic negative selection, after which naive cells were positively selected on CD45RA and the remaining negative fraction served as the memory subset. After blood collection by leukapheresis, PBMCs were isolated using Ficoll-Histopaque density gradient centrifugation and then cryopreserved in the vapor phase of liquid nitrogen. Analytical flow cytometry was used to check the purity and quantity of each magnetically sorted T cell population. Genomic DNA was isolated from every sorted fraction and measured by UV absorbance on a Nanodrop 2000c.

These data are taken from a study of shared clonotypes between healthy human individuals (dated by TCRdb to about 2020). In the study overall: The cohort included three men and a couple of women between 18 and 49 years of age. For each donor, CD4 naive and CD4 memory were each given three plates, CD8 naive was given two plates, and CD8 memory was given one plate. To estimate repertoire size and how much clonotype sharing occurs between individuals, the study deeply sequenced the blood TCR repertoires of several healthy adults. To increase sequencing depth and limit assay-specific biases, TCR repertoire library preparation and sequencing were carried out by different laboratories using diverse techniques. Between about 0.8 and 9.5 billion PBMCs per donor were obtained by leukapheresis. Here is what the overall study found, with its caveats: Rarefaction of sorted-subset datasets indicated incomplete sequencing despite the large sequencing depth. Sampling was restricted to blood, and TCR repertoires in tissue are likely to differ from TCR repertoires in blood. Higher generation probabilities were observed for clonotypes shared by all four sorted-subset donors than for non-shared clonotypes. Sharing across several donors was observed for about 5% of naive CD4, 3.5% of naive CD8, 2% to 2.5% of memory CD4, and around 0.42% of memory CD8 clonotypes. Pairwise subsampling led to the expectation that sequencing depth would affect the degree of clonotype sharing among donors. Naive subsets generally had larger estimated clonotype richness than memory subsets. The genetic and exposure-history diversity represented was limited by the small number of donors.

The cysteine opens and the phenylalanine closes a CDR3 of 13 amino acids. Only CDR3 DNA remains: 39 bases, in frame from the first base. Via the germline V gene (reference sequence), CDR1 is LNHDA and CDR2 SQIVND. V and J lose 2 bases and 4 bases, and a span of 8 bases separates them. Using the deep immunoSEQ assay, multiplex PCR amplified TCR CDR3 regions from genomic DNA. Extracted genomic DNA from each cell subset was spread evenly across all wells of several immunoSEQ 96-well plates, with each plate serving as a replicate. For sorted subsets, each replicate PCR was loaded with roughly 190 ng genomic DNA, equivalent to about 30,000 T cell genomes. Purified libraries were measured with a Qubit 3.0 fluorometer, size-checked on a Bioanalyzer 2100, and measured again with the KAPA Library Quantification kit. A separate single-read 150-cycle Illumina NextSeq 550 flow cell was used to sequence each immunoSEQ 96-well plate. As for the authors' bioinformatics: Because the immunoSEQ output included only junctional sequences and no quality scores, the filtering could not be the same as the filtering used for full-length reads. To assign V/J genes and CDR3, sequences were annotated using PyIR, a Python wrapper for IgBLAST v1.9, with IMGT germline references. Any read was removed if the V/J assignment was weak (E-value above 1e-6), the CDR3 was missing, or the read contained stop codons, out-of-frame junctions, or ambiguous translated residues. A V3J clonotype was defined by an identical inferred V gene, J gene, and CDR3 amino acid sequence. Percentage overlap between repertoires was calculated by dividing the number of shared unique clonotypes by the size of the smaller repertoire. Three approaches were used to assess repertoire richness: RTK rarefaction, the Chao1 estimator, and Recon v2.1 estimates of unobserved clonotypes. For all TCRbeta clonotypes obtained by the gDNA method from a handful of donors, generation probabilities were computed with OLGA. The table comes from immuneACCESS by way of TCRdb, which keeps in-frame sequences with V and J called. Part of the clones is missing from these tables; in studies checked, under half for an unresolved V gene and the rest for unknown reasons. That table furnishes V, J and clone size, whereas the DNA furnished D and trimming. The sample table lists roughly 2.5 million clones, 85% to 95% of them with a count of one. Clones ranked in the top ten supply roughly 0.13% of the sample.

This TCR came from a man aged 18-30 years in good health. The rearrangement combines TRBV19 with TRBJ2-5; TRBD2 is a weak D gene call, 6 bases matching. The sequencing sample was made of naive CD4+ T cells sorted from blood. The cell subset or site label, read with the paper, signifies: CD45RA+ positively selected. The CDR3 protein: CASSIMEGETQYF. The sequenced DNA: TGTGCCAGTAGTATAATGGAGGGAGAGACCCAGTACTTC.